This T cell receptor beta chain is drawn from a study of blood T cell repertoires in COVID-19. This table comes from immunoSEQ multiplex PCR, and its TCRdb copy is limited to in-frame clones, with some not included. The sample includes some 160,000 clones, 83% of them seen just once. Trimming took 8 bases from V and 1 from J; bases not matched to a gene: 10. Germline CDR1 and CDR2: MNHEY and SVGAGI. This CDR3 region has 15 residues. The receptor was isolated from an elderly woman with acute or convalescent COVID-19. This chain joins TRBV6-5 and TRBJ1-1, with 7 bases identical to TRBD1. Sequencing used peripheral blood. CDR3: CASLRNRGRNTEAFF. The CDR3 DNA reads TGTGCCAGCCTGAGAAACAGGGGACGGAACACTGAAGCTTTCTTT.